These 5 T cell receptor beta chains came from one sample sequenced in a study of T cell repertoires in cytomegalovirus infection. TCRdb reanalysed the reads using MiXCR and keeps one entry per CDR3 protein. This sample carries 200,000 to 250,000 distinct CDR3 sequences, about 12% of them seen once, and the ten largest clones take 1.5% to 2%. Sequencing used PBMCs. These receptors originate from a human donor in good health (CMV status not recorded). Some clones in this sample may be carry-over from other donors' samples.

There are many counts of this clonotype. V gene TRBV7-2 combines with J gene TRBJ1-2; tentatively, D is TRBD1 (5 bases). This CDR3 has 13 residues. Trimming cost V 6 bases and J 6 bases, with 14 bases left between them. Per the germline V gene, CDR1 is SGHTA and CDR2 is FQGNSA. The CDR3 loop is CASRIGAWDGYTF. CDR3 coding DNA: TGTGCCAGCAGGATAGGGGCCTGGGATGGCTACACCTTC.

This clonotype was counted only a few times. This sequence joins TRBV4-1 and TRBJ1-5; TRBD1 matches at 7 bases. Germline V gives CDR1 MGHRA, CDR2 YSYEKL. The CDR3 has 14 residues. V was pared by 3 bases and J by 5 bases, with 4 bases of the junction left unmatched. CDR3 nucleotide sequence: TGCGCCAGCAGCCAGGGACAGAGCTATCAGCCCCAGCATTTT. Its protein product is CASSQGQSYQPQHF.

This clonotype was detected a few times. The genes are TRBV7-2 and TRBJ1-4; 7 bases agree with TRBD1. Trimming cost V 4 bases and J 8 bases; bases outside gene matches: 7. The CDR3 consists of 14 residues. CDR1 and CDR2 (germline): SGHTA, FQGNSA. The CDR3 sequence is CASSYQTGREKLFF. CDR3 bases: TGTGCCAGCAGCTACCAGACAGGGCGGGAAAAACTGTTTTTT.

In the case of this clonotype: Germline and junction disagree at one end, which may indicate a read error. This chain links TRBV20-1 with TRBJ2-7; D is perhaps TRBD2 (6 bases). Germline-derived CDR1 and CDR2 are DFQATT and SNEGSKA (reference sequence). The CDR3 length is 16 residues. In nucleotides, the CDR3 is TGCAGTGCCCTCCCGCGCGGGGAGAAGGTGTCCTACGAGCAGTCCTTC. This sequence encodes CSALPRGEKVSYEQSF.

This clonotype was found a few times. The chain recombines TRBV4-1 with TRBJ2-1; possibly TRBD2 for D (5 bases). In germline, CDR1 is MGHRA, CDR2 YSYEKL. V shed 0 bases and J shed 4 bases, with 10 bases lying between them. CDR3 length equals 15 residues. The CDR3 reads CASSQEFGVYNEQFF. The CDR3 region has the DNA TGCGCCAGCAGCCAAGAGTTCGGGGTATACAATGAGCAGTTCTTC.